This T cell receptor (beta chain) was recorded in a study of cytomegalovirus exposure and HLA in healthy donors. Clones were sequenced by immunoSEQ multiplex PCR, and TCRdb holds only the in-frame ones, with some missing. The sample lists roughly 75,000 clones; around 94% were seen once. The TCR comes from a woman under 30 in good health and CMV-seropositive. Sequenced material: PBMCs.

CDR3 sequence reads: CASSLSGQSTDTQYF. CDR3 DNA: TGTGCCAGCAGTTTAAGCGGCCAAAGCACAGATACGCAGTATTTT. The chain combines TRBV6-6 with TRBJ2-3, with a weak D call TRBD2 (5 bases). Trimming removed 4 bases at V and 0 bases at J, with 11 bases between. Germline V gene lookup returns CDR1 MNHNY and CDR2 SVGAGI (reference sequence). The length of the CDR3 is 15 residues.